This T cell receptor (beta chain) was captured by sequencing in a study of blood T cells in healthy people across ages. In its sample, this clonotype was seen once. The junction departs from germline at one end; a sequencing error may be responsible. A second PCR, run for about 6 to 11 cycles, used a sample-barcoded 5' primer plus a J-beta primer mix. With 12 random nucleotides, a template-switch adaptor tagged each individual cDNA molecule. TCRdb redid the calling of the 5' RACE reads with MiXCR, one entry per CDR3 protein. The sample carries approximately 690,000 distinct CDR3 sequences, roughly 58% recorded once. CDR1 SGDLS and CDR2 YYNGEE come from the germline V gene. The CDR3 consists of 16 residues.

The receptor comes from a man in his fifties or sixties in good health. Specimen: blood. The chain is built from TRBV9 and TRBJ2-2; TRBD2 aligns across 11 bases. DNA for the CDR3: TGTGCCAGCAGCACCAGACTAGCGGGGAACCCCGGGGAGCTGTTTTTT. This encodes CASSTRLAGNPGELFF.